This entry features one T cell receptor (beta chain) sequence. What it binds is not known. PCR primers comprised 60 Vbeta and 13 Jbeta primers. Clones were sequenced by immunoSEQ multiplex PCR, and TCRdb holds only the in-frame ones, with some missing. The sample shows about 130,000 clones, approximately 85% of them seen only once. This sample was taken from a study of cytomegalovirus exposure and HLA in healthy donors. The study's findings and limits: Available immune exposure information was restricted to CMV serostatus only. Reports indicated that the classifier achieved high specificity and sensitivity in diagnosing cytomegalovirus status.

The CDR3 totals 16 residues. Germline lookup yields CDR1 SGHTA and CDR2 FQGNSA. With 4 bases clipped from V and 10 bases from J, the junction kept 13 bases outside the gene matches. Sequenced material: PBMCs. The clonotype comes from a male donor in good health and CMV-seropositive. The chain is built from TRBV7-2 and TRBJ1-6; TRBD1 aligns across 7 bases. The CDR3 nucleotides read TGTGCCAGCAGCTACGACCCGGGACAGAGGGCATCACCCCTCCACTTT. Amino acids: CASSYDPGQRASPLHF.